Following are 27 T cell receptor beta chains from one sample sequenced in a study of OX40 agonist ivuxolimab in advanced cancers. Libraries were prepared by immunoSEQ multiplex PCR; TCRdb keeps only in-frame clonotypes and omits some of them. The table has about 40,000 clones, 70% to 90% seen once. This material consisted of CD4+ or CD8+ T cells sorted from blood, taken in a trial of the OX40 agonist ivuxolimab. The receptors shown here come from an adult with an advanced solid tumor such as melanoma, head and neck, liver or kidney cancer.

The chain uses TRBV6-1 and TRBJ2-3; D assignment may be TRBD1 or TRBD2 (5 bases each). This CDR3 has 14 residues. Germline CDR1 MNHNS, CDR2 SASEGT. V lost 6 bases to trimming and J lost 14 bases, with 24 bases between them. The CDR3 DNA reads as TGTGCCAGCAGGTCTCCCGGGACCGATTCTCCCCTGTATTTT. Translating it yields CASRSPGTDSPLYF.

The rearrangement uses TRBV9 and TRBJ2-1, with D tentatively TRBD1 (5 bases). There are 13 residues in the CDR3. From germline, CDR1 is SGDLS and CDR2 YYNGEE. Trimming pared 0 bases from V and 8 bases from J, leaving 9 bases between. The CDR3 loop reads CASSVVGADEQFF. CDR3 bases: TGTGCCAGCAGCGTAGTTGGGGCGGATGAGCAGTTCTTC.

The chain uses TRBV5-4 and TRBJ2-7; either TRBD1 or TRBD2 may supply D (5 bases each). Trimming removed 1 base at V and 4 bases at J, with 12 bases between. Germline V CDR1 and CDR2: SGHNT, YYREEE (reference sequence). The CDR3 has 14 residues. This chain's CDR3 is CASSLYGDDYEQYF. The CDR3 region has the DNA TGTGCCAGCAGCTTGTACGGGGACGATTACGAGCAGTACTTC.

The chain is built from TRBV29-1 and TRBJ1-1; possibly TRBD1 for D (6 bases). Germline V lookup: CDR1 SQVTM, CDR2 ANQGSEA. V was trimmed by 4 bases and J by 7 bases, leaving 13 bases between them. CDR3 length: 12 amino acids. CDR3 sequence (DNA): TGCAGCGTTGTTGGGGGGCCGATTGAAGCTTTCTTT. Translated, it gives CSVVGGPIEAFF.

V usage is TRBV6-6 and J usage is TRBJ1-2; 9 nucleotides line up with TRBD1. The CDR3 has 14 residues. CDR1 and CDR2 (germline): MNHNY, SVGAGI (reference sequence). With V trimmed by 5 bases and J by 7 bases, 8 bases remained unmatched. The CDR3 sequence is CASSQSTGGGGYTF. CDR3 DNA sequence: TGTGCCAGCAGTCAAAGTACAGGGGGCGGTGGCTACACCTTC.

The rearrangement uses TRBV5-6 and TRBJ2-7; D uncertain. The germline gives CDR1 SGHDT, CDR2 YYEEEE. The CDR3 extends over 11 amino acids. V lost 2 bases and J 7 bases, leaving 7 bases between the germline ends. The CDR3 coding sequence is TGTGCCAGCAGCTTCGTGGGGGAGCAGTACTTC. Translated, it gives CASSFVGEQYF.

This clone has a single count. J is TRBJ2-1 and V is TRBV28; 9 bases fit TRBD1. The germline V gene encodes CDR1 MDHEN and CDR2 SYDVKM. V dropped 7 bases and J dropped 7; count of bases not matched to a gene: 8. This CDR3 has 14 residues. The CDR3, as DNA: TGTGCCAGCAAGGGGACAGGGTTAGGAAATGAGCAGTTCTTC. Protein product: CASKGTGLGNEQFF. The full variable domain, its missing parts supplied by reference TRBV28 and TRBJ2-1, is DVKVTQSSRYLVKRTGEKVFLECVQDMDHENMFWYRQDPGLGLRLIYFSYDVKMKEKGDIPEGYSVSREKKERFSLILESASTNQTSMYLCASKGTGLGNEQFFGPGTRLTVL.

This rearrangement joins TRBV27 to TRBJ2-7, with D maybe TRBD1 (6 bases). Trimming cost V 6 bases and J 0 bases, with 18 bases left between them. The CDR3 has 16 residues. The germline gives CDR1 MNHEY, CDR2 SMNVEV (reference sequence). In nucleotides, the CDR3 is TGTGCCAGCAGCCCCTCAGGGGTCAAAAGCTCCTACGAGCAGTACTTC. Its translation: CASSPSGVKSSYEQYF.

The chain has TRBV14 and TRBJ2-7, with D unclear. V was clipped by 3 bases and J by 0 bases, with 18 bases between them. The CDR3 covers 17 residues. Germline CDR1 and CDR2: SGHDN and FVKESK. This CDR3 is CASSHRKTADSSYEQYF. The CDR3 DNA follows: TGTGCCAGCAGCCATCGAAAGACGGCGGATTCCTCCTACGAGCAGTACTTC. The full variable domain, rest sourced from reference TRBV14 and TRBJ2-7, is EAGVTQFPSHSVIEKGQTVTLRCDPISGHDNLYWYRRVMGKEIKFLLHFVKESKQDESGMPNNRFLAERTGGTYSTLKVQPAELEDSGVYFCASSHRKTADSSYEQYFGPGTRLTVT.

CDR3 loop: CASSFEGFDPDTQYF. DNA of the CDR3: TGTGCCAGCAGCTTTGAGGGGTTTGACCCAGATACGCAGTATTTT. V and J are TRBV5-6 and TRBJ2-3; D possibly matches TRBD1 or TRBD2 (5 bases each). V was cut by 2 bases and J by 4 bases, with 14 bases left in between. Looked up from germline, CDR1 is SGHDT and CDR2 is YYEEEE. This CDR3 has 15 residues.

The chain combines TRBV4-1 with TRBJ2-5; TRBD1 matches 9 bases. V shed 6 bases and J 5 bases; nucleotides not matched to a gene: 7. Germline V gives CDR1 MGHRA, CDR2 YSYEKL. This CDR3 spans 14 amino acids. CDR3 in amino acids: CASSPGQGTETQYF. Here the CDR3 DNA reads TGCGCCAGCAGTCCGGGACAGGGTACCGAGACCCAGTACTTC.

The J gene is TRBJ2-5, the V gene TRBV5-4, with 9 bases fitting TRBD1. CDR1 and CDR2 (germline): SGHNT, YYREEE (reference sequence). Trimming took 4 bases from V and 5 from J; bases not matched to a gene: 6. The CDR3 consists of 14 residues. This CDR3 reads CASSQGQGGETQYF. The DNA for the CDR3 is TGTGCCAGCAGCCAGGGACAGGGCGGCGAGACCCAGTACTTC. Supplemented by reference TRBV5-4 and TRBJ2-5, the full variable domain reads ETGVTQSPTHLIKTRGQQVTLRCSSQSGHNTVSWYQQALGQGPQFIFQYYREEENGRGNFPPRFSGLQFPNYSSELNVNALELDDSALYLCASSQGQGGETQYFGPGTRLLVL.

The J gene is TRBJ2-7, the V gene TRBV4-1; 7 bases line up with TRBD1. The CDR3 has 14 amino acids. Germline CDR1 reads MGHRA; CDR2 reads YSYEKL. V was clipped by 4 bases and J by 2 bases; unmatched bases: 5. DNA of the CDR3: TGCGCCAGCAGCCCCCGACAGGGCACCTACGAGCAGTACTTC. It encodes CASSPRQGTYEQYF.

As DNA, the CDR3 is TGTGCCAGCAGCTCTCGGGACTACTATGGCTACACCTTC. This sequence encodes CASSSRDYYGYTF. V and J are TRBV5-6 and TRBJ1-2; D is perhaps TRBD1 (5 bases). The CDR3 runs to 13 residues. V was cut by 3 bases and J by 3 bases, with 9 bases left in between. Germline CDR1 and CDR2: SGHDT and YYEEEE.

The rearrangement joins TRBV5-4 to TRBJ2-3, with D tentatively TRBD2 (7 bases). This CDR3 comprises 12 residues. Germline V gives CDR1 SGHNT, CDR2 YYREEE (reference sequence). Trimming removed 6 bases from V and 11 bases from J, with 16 bases in between. The CDR3 nucleotides are TGTGCCAGCACCCGGGGGGCTAGCGGGCAGTATTTT. Its protein is CASTRGASGQYF.

This chain uses TRBV23-1 with TRBJ2-1, with 7 bases identical to TRBD1. TRBV23-1 is placed among ORFs of uncertain function. V gave up 8 bases and J gave up 5 bases; unmatched junction bases: 9. The CDR3 has 14 residues. The CDR3: CASHRGTANNEQFF. DNA for the CDR3: TGCGCCAGCCATAGAGGGACAGCAAACAATGAGCAGTTCTTC.

The CDR3 region is CASTQYRGHEQYF. CDR3 DNA sequence: TGTGCCAGCACCCAATACAGGGGCCACGAGCAGTACTTC. V and J are TRBV6-5 and TRBJ2-7; 7 positions match TRBD1. Losses at the gene ends were 7 bases for V and 5 bases for J; bases not matched to a gene: 8. This CDR3 spans 13 amino acids. The germline CDR1 and CDR2 sequences are MNHEY and SVGAGI.

This chain links TRBV15 with TRBJ2-7, with D possibly TRBD2 on 6 matching bases. V was pared by 5 bases and J by 3 bases, with 14 bases between. CDR1 and CDR2 from the germline V gene are LNHNV and YYDKDF (reference sequence). The CDR3 totals 14 residues. CDR3 residues: CATSSRDLFYEQYF. The CDR3 DNA sequence: TGTGCCACCAGCTCCCGGGACTTGTTCTACGAGCAGTACTTC.

The chain joins TRBV7-9 to TRBJ2-3; TRBD2 might be the D (6 bases). The CDR3 has 15 residues. V dropped 2 bases and J dropped 2 bases, with 11 bases sitting between them. Per germline, CDR1 SEHNR and CDR2 FQNEAQ (reference sequence). The CDR3 region has the DNA TGTGCCAGCAGCTTATTGGGAGGTCCCACAGATACGCAGTATTTT. Its protein product is CASSLLGGPTDTQYF.

V usage is TRBV5-6 and J usage is TRBJ2-3; possibly TRBD2 for D (5 bases). V lost 1 base to trimming and J lost 7 bases, with 19 bases between them. Germline-derived CDR1 and CDR2 are SGHDT and YYEEEE. This CDR3 has 16 amino acids. In DNA form, the CDR3 reads TGTGCCAGCAGCTTGACTGCGGGTAGGGTCCGACATACGCAGTATTTT. It translates to CASSLTAGRVRHTQYF.

V is TRBV9 and J is TRBJ1-4, with TRBD1 matching over 9 bases. The J segment lost 0 bases and the V segment lost 3 bases, leaving 6 bases of the junction unmatched. Germline V gene sequence: CDR1 SGDLS, CDR2 YYNGEE. The CDR3 is 17 amino acids. CDR3 coding DNA: TGTGCCAGCAGCGCGCCGGGACAGGGTGCAACTAATGAAAAACTGTTTTTT. This sequence encodes CASSAPGQGATNEKLFF.

V gene TRBV10-2 combines with J gene TRBJ2-3, with D possibly called TRBD1 or TRBD2 (5 bases each). Trimming stripped 8 bases from V and 2 bases from J, with 11 bases between. CDR1 and CDR2 from the germline V gene are WSHSY and SAAADI. The CDR3 has 13 residues. The CDR3, as DNA: TGCGCCAGCGAGGGGCAGCCCACAGATACGCAGTATTTT. Amino acid sequence: CASEGQPTDTQYF.

The chain has TRBV9 and TRBJ2-1, with D perhaps being TRBD1 or TRBD2 (5 bases each). This CDR3 is built from 15 residues. The V gene lost 0 bases and the J gene lost 4 bases, with 11 bases spanning the gap. Germline CDR1 and CDR2: SGDLS and YYNGEE. CDR3 bases: TGTGCCAGCAGCGTAGCGGGGCGGTTATACAATGAGCAGTTCTTC. This gives the protein CASSVAGRLYNEQFF.

This chain uses TRBV5-6 with TRBJ2-7; D is uncertain. Trimming removed 0 bases from V and 4 bases from J, with 2 bases in between. CDR1 and CDR2 (germline): SGHDT, YYEEEE. The CDR3 sequence is 11 residues long. The CDR3 reads CASSLGYEQYF. For the CDR3, the DNA is TGTGCCAGCAGCTTGGGGTACGAGCAGTACTTC. Drawing the rest from reference TRBV5-6 and TRBJ2-7, the complete variable domain is DAGVTQSPTHLIKTRGQQVTLRCSPKSGHDTVSWYQQALGQGPQFIFQYYEEEERQRGNFPDRFSGHQFPNYSSELNVNALLLGDSALYLCASSLGYEQYFGPGTRLTVT.

This chain links TRBV7-9 with TRBJ2-2; the D is unclear. The CDR3 is made up of 12 amino acids. Germline CDR1 SEHNR, CDR2 FQNEAQ (reference sequence). V was clipped by 5 bases and J by 4 bases, with 5 bases between them. The CDR3 region has the DNA TGTGCCAGCAGCCCGTTCACCGGGGAGCTGTTTTTT. This sequence encodes CASSPFTGELFF.

This clone was detected only a few times. The chain employs TRBV7-9 and TRBJ2-1; tentatively, D is TRBD2 (5 bases). Trimming left V 3 bases short and J 3 bases short, with 12 bases between. Germline CDR1 reads SEHNR; CDR2 reads FQNEAQ (reference sequence). CDR3 size: 15 residues. CDR3 nucleotide sequence: TGTGCCAGCAGCTTTGTCGGACTCGGCTACAATGAGCAGTTCTTC. This translates into CASSFVGLGYNEQFF.

This clone appeared once. The rearrangement links TRBV6-5 to TRBJ2-1; 13 bases agree with TRBD2. There are 14 residues in the CDR3. Per the germline V gene, CDR1 is MNHEY and CDR2 is SVGAGI. Losses at the gene ends were 7 bases for V and 6 bases for J; bases not matched to a gene: 3. The CDR3 DNA is TGTGCCAGCAAGGGGACTAGCGGGACCAATGAGCAGTTCTTC. It codes for CASKGTSGTNEQFF.